This T cell receptor (beta chain) stems from a study of regulatory T cells in long-lasting Graves disease. As for the study in general: Persistence in Graves' disease required over 5 years of antithyroid drugs plus positive TSH receptor antibodies. Whole-study results and caveats: Sample size was small, which may have lowered accuracy. Persistent patients shared more public clonotypes (2,741) than new patients (roughly 1,000).

CDR3 length: 17 amino acids. Trimming took 4 bases from V and 1 from J; bases not matched to a gene: 11. Per the germline V gene, CDR1 is SGHAT and CDR2 is FQNNGV. This clonotype has more than one count but fewer than ten. Its antigen is as yet unknown. As to time point: persistent/refractory GD, antithyroid drugs over 5 years with positive TRAb. With RNA extracted from PBMCs as input, the TCR library was made. Both iRepertoire HTBI primers and Arm-PCR of CDR3 regions were used to build the TCR beta libraries. Study processing details: Identification of gene segments yielded more than 60 TRBV and over 12 TRBJ across samples. Each CDR3 protein is one row after TCRdb ran MiXCR on the multiplex PCR reads. In this record, the V and J calls reflect TCRdb's handling and not the investigators' own analysis. The sample holds approximately 500,000 distinct CDR3 sequences; about 22% are singletons and the top ten take around 7%.

The specimen comprised peripheral blood mononuclear cells (PBMCs), sampled when the disease was refractory, from a patient treated with antithyroid drugs. The clonotype originates from a female donor with Graves disease. V gene TRBV11-2 combines with J gene TRBJ2-3, with 7 bases fitting TRBD2. The CDR3 loop reads CASSSARLAGGTDTQYF. The CDR3 nucleotides are TGTGCCAGCAGCTCCGCAAGGCTGGCGGGGGGCACAGATACGCAGTATTTT.